A selection of T cell receptor beta chains follows, all from one sample in a study of identical twins. TCRdb analysed the 5' RACE reads with MiXCR anew, one entry per CDR3 protein. The sample holds 200,000 to 300,000 distinct CDR3 sequences, more than 9% seen once. The source material was memory T cells sorted from blood. The receptor set was obtained from a man aged 50-59 years in good health. Each CDR3 is given with its conserved first and last residue. The order of the fields is D gene, J gene, V gene, clone size, CDR3 DNA, CDR3 protein. A D gene is named only where the DNA matches it firmly. Clone size is not always given. Where it is, it says once, few, many or a class for expanded clones.

>.|TRBJ1-1|TRBV29-1|many
TGCAGCGCCGGGACCGGGGGGATTGAGGCTTTCTTT
CSAGTGGIEAFF
>TRBD2|TRBJ2-3|TRBV5-1|many
TGCGCCAGCAGCTTATCCCTCGCGGGGGGGTCTGATACGCAGTATTTT
CASSLSLAGGSDTQYF
>.|TRBJ2-2|TRBV15|.
TGTGCCACCAGCAGAGAGTTGGGGGAGCTGTTTTTT
CATSRELGELFF
>.|TRBJ2-5|TRBV7-2|many
TGTGCCAGCAGCAATGGGCCGTACCAAGAGACCCAGTACTTC
CASSNGPYQETQYF
>.|TRBJ1-1|TRBV4-2|.
TGTGCCAGCAACCAAGAGGGCGGGGAAGCTTTCTTT
CASNQEGGEAFF
>.|TRBJ1-6|TRBV2|.
TGTGCCAGCAGTGACCAGCCTGGGACCATGAAGAATTCACCCCTCCACTTT
CASSDQPGTMKNSPLHF
>.|TRBJ2-5|TRBV5-1|many
TGCGCCAGCAGCTTGGGTCCAGCCAGAGAGACCCAGTACTTC
CASSLGPARETQYF
>.|TRBJ2-1|TRBV20-1|.
TGCAGTGCTAGTGACGTAGCCTTCGTCGACAATGAGCAGTTCTTC
CSASDVAFVDNEQFF
>TRBD2|TRBJ2-1|TRBV2|few
TGTGCCAGCAGACCGGGACTAGGGGCCTACAATGAGCAGTTCTTC
CASRPGLGAYNEQFF
>.|TRBJ1-2|TRBV20-1|many
TGCAGTGCTAGTCTAGGTTGGGATGGCTACACCTTC
CSASLGWDGYTF
>.|TRBJ1-6|TRBV12-3/TRBV12-4|many
TGTGCCAGCAGTTTTTCGGGATCACCCCTCCACTTT
CASSFSGSPLHF
>.|TRBJ2-3|TRBV28|.
TGTGCCAGCAGCTCTGCGGCGCTACCGGCGTCAGATACGCAGTATTTT
CASSSAALPASDTQYF
>TRBD1|TRBJ1-1|TRBV28|.
TGTGCCAGCAGCGGACAGGGGATACACTGGGACACTGAAGCTTTCTTT
CASSGQGIHWDTEAFF
>TRBD2|TRBJ2-1|TRBV29-1|many
TGCAGCGTTGGATGGGCGGGAGTAGGTAATGAGCAGTTCTTC
CSVGWAGVGNEQFF
>TRBD1|TRBJ1-2|TRBV7-2|once
TGTGCCAGCAGCCCGGGACAGGGGGTATACTATGGCTACACCTTC
CASSPGQGVYYGYTF
>TRBD1|TRBJ1-1|TRBV4-3|many
TGCGCCAGCAGCCAAGAGTGGAACAGGGGGCGGATGAACACTGAAGCTTTCTTT
CASSQEWNRGRMNTEAFF
>TRBD1|TRBJ2-7|TRBV5-1|many
TGCGCCAGCAGCCCATCCAGACAGGGTTACGAGCAGTACTTC
CASSPSRQGYEQYF